This TCR beta chain appears in the sequencing data of a study of T cell repertoires in cytomegalovirus infection. Study results and limitations: Cumulative frequency (of public TCR beta family members) identified carriers of CMV plus the relevant HLA.

From the reads, TCRdb called clonotypes with MiXCR, one entry per CDR3 protein. There are around 310,000 distinct CDR3 sequences in the sample; 25% to 30% occur only once, and roughly 20% lies in the top ten. Details on this clonotype: Its antigen remains unknown.

This sample comprised cultured PBMCs, obtained from culture after CMV antigen stimulation. The sequence was obtained from a human donor in good health (CMV status not recorded). Some clones in this sample may be carry-over from other donors' samples.

The CDR3 DNA is TGTGCCAGCAGCGGGGGGGCGGGGCGAGAGACCCAGTACTTC. It encodes CASSGGAGRETQYF. The V gene is TRBV7-2, the J gene TRBJ2-5; D possibly corresponds to TRBD2 (7 bases). CDR3 length equals 14 residues. Germline V lookup: CDR1 SGHTA, CDR2 FQGNSA. Trimming cost V 5 bases and J 4 bases, with 14 bases left between them.